These 32 T cell receptor beta chains originate from one sample sequenced in a study of CD8 T cells in ankylosing spondylitis (dated by TCRdb to 2017 to 2019). What the work shows at the level of the full study, not this receptor alone: A TCR beta motif made up of several highly homologous amino acid variants appeared to be characteristic of blood from ankylosing spondylitis patients.

The library relied on 5' RACE. The reads were generated on an Illumina HiSeq 2500. The public reads were reprocessed in TCRdb via fastp at Q25 and MiXCR, keeping in-frame beta chains. Rows are unified per CDR3 protein, each entry keeping the most common DNA and genes. The sample yields around 490,000 distinct CDR3 sequences; about 5.7% were counted once. Clones ranked in the top ten supply around 3.6% of the sample. Their recognized antigens are unknown. The source material was blood, either unsorted or a sorted T cell fraction (not recorded which). The receptors originated from a male donor with ankylosing spondylitis.

This clonotype was counted at least ten times. The J gene is TRBJ2-7, the V gene TRBV27; D not certain. The germline gives CDR1 MNHEY, CDR2 SMNVEV (reference sequence). The CDR3 is 14 residues long. V was clipped by 3 bases and J by 0 bases, with 9 bases between them. CDR3 sequence: CASSLSFSSYEQYF. The CDR3 DNA reads TGTGCCAGCAGTTTGAGCTTTAGCTCCTACGAGCAGTACTTC.

Many counts were recorded for this clonotype. The genes are TRBV14 and TRBJ2-5; tentatively, D is TRBD1 (6 bases). CDR1 is SGHDN, CDR2 FVKESK, per germline. The CDR3 contains 13 residues. Trimming cost V 5 bases and J 6 bases, with 13 bases left between them. This chain's CDR3 is CASSARDMKTQYF. CDR3 DNA: TGTGCCAGCAGCGCCCGGGACATGAAGACCCAGTACTTC.

This clonotype was found many times. This rearrangement joins TRBV28 to TRBJ1-1; 9 bases align to TRBD1. The CDR3 extends over 17 amino acids. The V and J ends lost 6 bases and 6 bases, in that order; junction bases with no gene match: 17. The germline V gene has CDR1 MDHEN and CDR2 SYDVKM. CDR3 amino acids: CASRKKGQGHGYAEAFF. CDR3 bases: TGTGCCAGCAGGAAGAAGGGACAGGGACACGGATACGCTGAAGCTTTCTTT.

This clonotype was detected many times. The rearrangement joins TRBV7-2 to TRBJ2-1; 7 nucleotides align to TRBD2. V was pared by 2 bases and J by 6 bases, with 10 bases of the junction left unmatched. CDR3 length: 16 residues. The germline V gene has CDR1 SGHTA and CDR2 FQGNSA. This CDR3 reads CASSLTAGDGGNEQFF. The CDR3 nucleotides read TGTGCCAGCAGCTTAACGGCGGGAGACGGCGGCAATGAGCAGTTCTTC.

This clonotype was observed many times. J is TRBJ2-5 and V is TRBV6-1, with 10 nucleotides matching TRBD1. The V and J ends lost 10 bases and 3 bases, in that order; junction bases with no gene match: 11. This CDR3 contains 15 residues. CDR1 MNHNS and CDR2 SASEGT come from the germline V gene. The chain's CDR3 is CATSRQGARKETQYF. The CDR3 nucleotides read TGTGCCACTTCAAGACAGGGGGCAAGAAAAGAGACCCAGTACTTC.

The V gene is TRBV6-5, the J gene TRBJ2-7; D is possibly TRBD1 (5 bases). V was trimmed by 1 base and J by 0 bases, leaving 7 bases between them. Germline-derived CDR1 and CDR2 are MNHEY and SVGAGI. The CDR3 spans 14 residues. The CDR3 region is CASSYWGSSYEQYF. Here the CDR3 DNA reads TGTGCCAGCAGTTACTGGGGCAGCTCCTACGAGCAGTACTTC.

This chain connects TRBV20-1 to TRBJ1-2; D ambiguous. This CDR3 spans 15 amino acids. The germline gives CDR1 DFQATT, CDR2 SNEGSKA (reference sequence). V was shortened by 0 bases and J by 7 bases, with 18 bases between the two germline ends. The CDR3 is CSARDPLGGYSGYTF. The CDR3 coding sequence is TGCAGTGCTAGAGACCCGCTAGGAGGGTACAGTGGCTACACCTTC.

This clonotype was observed at least ten times. The chain combines TRBV9 with TRBJ1-5; TRBD1 matches 7 bases. Per germline, CDR1 SGDLS and CDR2 YYNGEE. This CDR3 spans 13 amino acids. Trimming took 5 bases from V and 6 from J; bases not matched to a gene: 5. The CDR3 region has the DNA TGTGCCAGCAGTTCGGGACAGCTTCAGCCCCAGCATTTT. This translates into CASSSGQLQPQHF.

In this sample, this clonotype turned up many times. The V call is TRBV7-3, the J call TRBJ2-3; tentatively, D is TRBD1 (5 bases). V was pared by 2 bases and J by 4 bases, with 7 bases between. CDR3 length equals 13 residues. Looked up from germline, CDR1 is SGHTA and CDR2 is FQGTGA. CDR3 DNA: TGTGCCAGCAGCTTAGTGGGGCCAGATACGCAGTATTTT. The encoded protein is CASSLVGPDTQYF.

The sample holds many counts of this clonotype. The chain carries TRBV29-1 and TRBJ1-2; TRBD1 might be the D (5 bases). This CDR3 is built from 13 residues. Germline CDR1 is SQVTM and CDR2 is ANQGSEA. The V gene lost 3 bases and the J gene lost 4 bases, with 12 bases spanning the gap. CDR3 nucleotide sequence: TGCAGCGTTGAGGGGCAGGGCTTCTATGGCTACACCTTC. It is translated as CSVEGQGFYGYTF.

In this sample, this clonotype turned up many times. The chain employs TRBV28 and TRBJ1-3; no clear D. This CDR3 comprises 16 residues. V was shortened by 6 bases and J by 0 bases, with 15 bases between the two germline ends. Germline loops: CDR1 MDHEN, CDR2 SYDVKM. The CDR3 DNA reads as TGTGCCAGCAGCGCAGGCCGTCAGAGCTCTGGAAACACCATATATTTT. Translation gives CASSAGRQSSGNTIYF.

This clonotype was seen more than once but under ten times. This chain joins TRBV3-1 and TRBJ2-2, with D perhaps matching TRBD2 (6 bases). V dropped 1 base and J dropped 3 bases, with 9 bases sitting between them. There are 15 residues in the CDR3. Germline V gene sequence: CDR1 LGHDT, CDR2 YNNKEL (reference sequence). CDR3 region: CASSQAGEYTGELFF. DNA of the CDR3: TGTGCCAGCAGCCAAGCGGGGGAGTACACCGGGGAGCTGTTTTTT.

At least ten counts were recorded for this clonotype. The rearrangement links TRBV6-5 to TRBJ1-2; D is uncertain. Germline assignment: CDR1 MNHEY and CDR2 SVGAGI. This CDR3 region has 13 residues. The germline V and J ends were trimmed by 0 bases and 7 bases, with 9 bases remaining between them. This chain's CDR3 is CASSYSIRSGYTF. In nucleotides, the CDR3 is TGTGCCAGCAGTTACTCGATAAGGAGTGGCTACACCTTC.

This clonotype appeared many times. The J gene is TRBJ1-1, the V gene TRBV6-2 or TRBV6-3, with D perhaps matching TRBD1 (5 bases). V lost 4 bases and J lost 4, with 16 bases in between. Germline loops: CDR1 MNHEY, CDR2 SVGEGT. The CDR3 spans 15 residues. This CDR3 is CASSWGLGRATEAFF. In nucleotides, the CDR3 is TGTGCCAGCAGTTGGGGCCTTGGAAGGGCCACTGAAGCTTTCTTT.

This clonotype was detected ten times or more. The chain uses TRBV5-5 and TRBJ1-2, with no clear D. The CDR3 is made up of 13 amino acids. V was clipped by 7 bases and J by 4 bases, with 14 bases between them. CDR1 SGHKS and CDR2 YYEKEE come from the germline V gene (reference sequence). The CDR3 loop is CASGLGRGYGYTF. CDR3 sequence (DNA): TGTGCCAGCGGTCTGGGTCGTGGCTATGGCTACACCTTC.

This clonotype has a handful of counts. V and J are TRBV10-3 and TRBJ1-1; TRBD1 matches at 7 bases. CDR1 is ENHRY and CDR2 is SYGVKD in the germline V gene. The CDR3 has 18 amino acids. J was trimmed by 1 base and V by 0 bases; bases with no gene match: 11. CDR3 nucleotides: TGTGCCATCAGTGAGTCTAGGGGGGAAGACAGGGAGAACACTGAAGCTTTCTTT. This translates into CAISESRGEDRENTEAFF.

This clonotype was detected ten times or more. The genes are TRBV30 and TRBJ1-2, with D hard to call. The V gene's germline CDR1 is GTSNPN and CDR2 SVGIG (reference sequence). V was clipped by 0 bases and J by 3 bases, with 5 bases between them. The length of the CDR3 is 12 residues. The CDR3 spells CAWSVTDYGYTF. Here the CDR3 DNA reads TGTGCCTGGAGTGTAACTGACTATGGCTACACCTTC. The whole variable domain, remainder taken from reference TRBV30 and TRBJ1-2, is SQTIHQWPATLVQPVGSPLSLECTVEGTSNPNLYWYRQAAGRGLQLLFYSVGIGQISSEVPQNLSASRPQDRQFILSSKKLLLSDSGFYLCAWSVTDYGYTFGSGTRLTVV.

Notes on this clonotype: A much larger clone lies a single base off, so this may be a read error. This rearrangement joins TRBV18 to TRBJ2-1, with D possibly TRBD1 on 5 matching bases. CDR3 length: 15 residues. Germline V gene sequence: CDR1 KGHSH, CDR2 LQKENI. DNA for the CDR3: TGTGCCGGCTCACCCAGGGATAACTCCTACAATGAGCAGTTCTTC. Its protein product is CAGSPRDNSYNEQFF.

This clonotype was seen at least ten times. In DNA, the CDR3 is TGTGCCAGCAGGGGCCACCATAGGGACAGTAGAGCTTTCTTT. The encoded protein is CASRGHHRDSRAFF. The chain links TRBV28 to TRBJ1-1, with 7 bases aligning to TRBD1. Germline lookup yields CDR1 MDHEN and CDR2 SYDVKM. V trimming: 6 bases; J trimming: 10 bases; junction bases outside the gene matches: 14. The CDR3 has 14 amino acids. Using reference TRBV28 and TRBJ1-1 for the parts outside the CDR3, the full variable domain is DVKVTQSSRYLVKRTGEKVFLECVQDMDHENMFWYRQDPGLGLRLIYFSYDVKMKEKGDIPEGYSVSREKKERFSLILESASTNQTSMYLCASRGHHRDSRAFFGQGTRLTVV.

This clonotype has at least ten counts. V is TRBV7-2 and J is TRBJ2-2; possible D gene TRBD2, 5 bases. Germline CDR1 is SGHTA and CDR2 is FQGNSA. V lost 0 bases and J lost 6, with 11 bases in between. The CDR3 has 15 amino acids. Written as DNA, the CDR3 is TGTGCCAGCAGCTTAGCACTTCTAGCTTCCGGGGAGCTGTTTTTT. Translating gives CASSLALLASGELFF.

This clonotype was seen more than once but under ten times. The chain recombines TRBV4-3 with TRBJ2-1; D is possibly TRBD2 (6 bases). The CDR3 totals 15 residues. CDR1 and CDR2 from the germline V gene are LGHNA and YSLEER. With 0 bases removed from V and 9 bases from J, the gap between germline ends came to 15 bases. CDR3 protein: CASSQDDLPGGEQFF. The CDR3 DNA is TGCGCCAGCAGCCAAGATGATCTACCCGGGGGTGAGCAGTTCTTC.

V is TRBV20-1 and J is TRBJ1-4; D is perhaps TRBD1 (6 bases). Between the trimmed V and J ends, which lost 0 bases and 7 bases, there was a span of 9 bases. Germline CDR1 reads DFQATT; CDR2 reads SNEGSKA (reference sequence). CDR3 length equals 13 residues. The CDR3 coding sequence is TGCAGTGCTAGAGAAAACAGGGCTGAAAAACTGTTTTTT. This sequence encodes CSARENRAEKLFF.

The sample holds a few counts of this clonotype. The gene calls are TRBV20-1 and TRBJ1-6; maybe TRBD1 (5 bases). The CDR3 has 14 amino acids. CDR1 is DFQATT, CDR2 SNEGSKA, per germline (reference sequence). The V and J ends lost 5 bases and 6 bases respectively, with 14 bases between them. CDR3 sequence (DNA): TGCAGTGCTGCCGGGACGGGAACTAATTCACCCCTCCACTTT. This translates into CSAAGTGTNSPLHF.

At least ten counts were recorded for this clonotype. The chain uses TRBV7-2 and TRBJ1-2, with D possibly matching TRBD1 (5 bases). This CDR3 region has 16 residues. In germline, CDR1 is SGHTA, CDR2 FQGNSA. Deletions cut 4 bases from V and 7 bases from J, with 22 bases between. The CDR3 loop reads CASSYRDPRTMRGYTF. The CDR3, as DNA: TGTGCCAGCAGCTATAGGGACCCCCGAACGATGCGTGGCTACACCTTC.

This clonotype came up many times. V is TRBV9 and J is TRBJ1-2; D is uncertain. Germline V gives CDR1 SGDLS, CDR2 YYNGEE. The CDR3 covers 11 residues. Trimming left V 6 bases short and J 7 bases short, with 10 bases between. CDR3 sequence reads: CASTRLSGYTF. DNA for the CDR3: TGTGCCAGCACCAGGTTAAGTGGCTACACCTTC.

This clonotype was detected only a few times. One end of the junction is discordant with germline, which a read error may explain. The chain combines TRBV18 with TRBJ2-5; unclear D gene. The CDR3 consists of 12 residues. The V gene's germline CDR1 is KGHSH and CDR2 LQKENI. The CDR3: CATSEDQETQYF. The CDR3, as DNA: TGTGCCACCTCAGAGGATCAAGAGACCCAGTACTTC.

This clonotype was found many times. This chain uses TRBV4-3 with TRBJ2-2, with D possibly being TRBD2 (6 bases). Germline CDR1 LGHNA, CDR2 YSLEER. V was cut by 6 bases and J by 5 bases, with 19 bases left in between. The CDR3 loop spans 16 amino acids. In nucleotides, the CDR3 is TGCGCCAGCAGTACAGCGGGCCAGCCCTCAACCGGGGAGCTGTTTTTT. Translating it yields CASSTAGQPSTGELFF.

Many counts were recorded for this clonotype. The rearrangement uses TRBV10-3 and TRBJ2-7; maybe TRBD2 (6 bases). V was trimmed by 8 bases and J by 2 bases, leaving 19 bases between them. This CDR3 is built from 15 residues. Germline V lookup: CDR1 ENHRY, CDR2 SYGVKD. The DNA of the CDR3 is TGTGCCATCGCCCCCGTTTCAGGAGGGCCCTACGAGCAGTACTTC. This codes for CAIAPVSGGPYEQYF.

This clonotype has more than one count but fewer than ten. The rearrangement joins TRBV5-1 to TRBJ2-5; a weak D match, TRBD1 (6 bases). The V end lost 4 bases, the J end lost 3 bases, and 13 bases lay between the germline ends. CDR1 is SGHRS and CDR2 is YFSETQ in the germline V gene. The CDR3 has 14 amino acids. This chain's CDR3 is CASSRTVGEETQYF. In DNA form, the CDR3 reads TGCGCCAGCAGCCGGACAGTTGGGGAAGAGACCCAGTACTTC.

There are many counts of this clonotype. The V call is TRBV24-1, the J call TRBJ1-2, with D perhaps TRBD1 (6 bases). The CDR3 is 14 amino acids. Per germline, CDR1 KGHDR and CDR2 SFDVKD. Trimming removed 4 bases at V and 4 bases at J, with 12 bases between. The CDR3 DNA sequence: TGTGCCACCAGTGACCCCGGGACACCCTATGGCTACACCTTC. This encodes CATSDPGTPYGYTF.

The chain links TRBV6-1 to TRBJ2-7, with 7 bases lining up with TRBD1. The CDR3 spans 16 residues. J gave up 0 bases and V 6 bases, and 11 bases lay outside the gene matches. The germline V gene has CDR1 MNHNS and CDR2 SASEGT. The CDR3 DNA reads TGTGCCAGCAGCCCCGTTGAGGGGGCTATCTCCTACGAGCAGTACTTC. This translates into CASSPVEGAISYEQYF.

This clonotype appeared many times. The rearrangement uses TRBV12-3 or TRBV12-4 and TRBJ2-1; D is undetermined. The CDR3 runs 13 residues. Trimming shortened V by 4 bases and J by 3 bases, and 7 bases separated the two germline ends. The CDR3 nucleotides read TGTGCCAGCAGTTATGGGAACTACAATGAGCAGTTCTTC. Translating gives CASSYGNYNEQFF.